This TCR beta chain was retrieved from a study of cytotoxic CD8 clonotypes in ibrutinib-treated CLL. TCRdb's copy holds only in-frame clones and misses some; the assay was immunoSEQ multiplex PCR. The table shows approximately 160,000 clones, with roughly 84% occurring only once. Trimming stripped 3 bases from V and 1 base from J, with 12 bases between. The germline gives CDR1 LNHDA, CDR2 SQIVND (reference sequence). The CDR3 loop spans 15 amino acids. The chain is built from TRBV19 and TRBJ1-1; possibly TRBD1 for D (6 bases). The sequence was collected from a human donor with chronic lymphocytic leukemia. Here the sequenced sample was PBMCs, taken at disease progression, from a patient treated with ibrutinib. The CDR3 sequence is CASSIQGITNTEAFF. The CDR3 DNA reads as TGTGCCAGTAGTATTCAGGGGATAACGAACACTGAAGCTTTCTTT.